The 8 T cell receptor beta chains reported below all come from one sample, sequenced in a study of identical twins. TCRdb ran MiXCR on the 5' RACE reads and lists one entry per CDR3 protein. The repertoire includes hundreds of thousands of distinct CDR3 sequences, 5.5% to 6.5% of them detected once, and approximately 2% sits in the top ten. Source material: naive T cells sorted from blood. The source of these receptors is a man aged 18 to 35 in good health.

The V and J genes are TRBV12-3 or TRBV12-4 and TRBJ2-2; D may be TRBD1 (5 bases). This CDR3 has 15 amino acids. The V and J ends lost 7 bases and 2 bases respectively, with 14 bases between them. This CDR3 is CASNPTDKNTGELFF. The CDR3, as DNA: TGTGCCAGCAACCCAACGGACAAAAACACCGGGGAGCTGTTTTTT.

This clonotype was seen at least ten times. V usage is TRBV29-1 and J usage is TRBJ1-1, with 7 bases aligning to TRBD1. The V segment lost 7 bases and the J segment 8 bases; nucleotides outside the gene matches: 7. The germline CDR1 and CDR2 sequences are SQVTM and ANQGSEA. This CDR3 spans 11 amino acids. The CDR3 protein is CSADRVGEAFF. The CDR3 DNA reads TGCAGCGCTGACAGGGTAGGAGAAGCTTTCTTT.

The CDR3 protein is CASSQDLEILETQYF. CDR3 sequence (DNA): TGCGCCAGCAGCCAAGATCTGGAGATCCTGGAGACCCAGTACTTC. The rearrangement uses TRBV4-3 and TRBJ2-5; D not certain. CDR3 length equals 15 residues. CDR1 is LGHNA and CDR2 is YSLEER in the germline V gene. Trimming removed 0 bases at V and 5 bases at J, with 13 bases between.

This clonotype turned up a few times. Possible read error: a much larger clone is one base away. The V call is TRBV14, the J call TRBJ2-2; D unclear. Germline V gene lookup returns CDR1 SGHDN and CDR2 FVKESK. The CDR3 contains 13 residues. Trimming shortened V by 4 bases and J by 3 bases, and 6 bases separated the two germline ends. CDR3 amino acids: CASSPADTGELFF. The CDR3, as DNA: TGTGCCAGCAGCCCCGCGGACACCGGGGAGCTGTTTTTT.

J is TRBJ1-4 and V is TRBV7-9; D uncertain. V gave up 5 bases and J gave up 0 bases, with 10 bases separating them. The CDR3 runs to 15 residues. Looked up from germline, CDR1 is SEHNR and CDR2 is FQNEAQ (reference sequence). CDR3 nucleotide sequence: TGTGCCAGCAGCCCGAAGAATGCAACTAATGAAAAACTGTTTTTT. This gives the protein CASSPKNATNEKLFF. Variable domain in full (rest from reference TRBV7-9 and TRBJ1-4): DTGVSQNPRHKITKRGQNVTFRCDPISEHNRLYWYRQTLGQGPEFLTYFQNEAQLEKSRLLSDRFSAERPKGSFSTLEIQRTEQGDSAMYLCASSPKNATNEKLFFGSGTQLSVL.

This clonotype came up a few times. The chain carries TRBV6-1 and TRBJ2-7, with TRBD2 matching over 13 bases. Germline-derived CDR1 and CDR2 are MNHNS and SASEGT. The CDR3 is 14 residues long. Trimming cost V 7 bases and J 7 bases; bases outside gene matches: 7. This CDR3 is CASTTGLAGREQYF. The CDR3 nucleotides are TGTGCCAGCACAACGGGACTAGCGGGGAGGGAGCAGTACTTC.

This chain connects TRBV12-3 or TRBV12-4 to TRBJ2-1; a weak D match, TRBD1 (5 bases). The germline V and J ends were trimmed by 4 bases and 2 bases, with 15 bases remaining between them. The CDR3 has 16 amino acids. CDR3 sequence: CASSSLDRQTYNEQFF. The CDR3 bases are TGTGCCAGCAGTTCACTTGATAGACAGACCTACAATGAGCAGTTCTTC.

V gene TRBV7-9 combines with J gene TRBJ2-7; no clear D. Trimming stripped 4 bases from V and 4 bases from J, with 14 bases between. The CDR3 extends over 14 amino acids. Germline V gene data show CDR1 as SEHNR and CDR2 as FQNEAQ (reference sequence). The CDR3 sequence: CASSSPGNLYEQYF. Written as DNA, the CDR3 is TGTGCCAGCAGCTCCCCGGGCAACCTGTACGAGCAGTACTTC. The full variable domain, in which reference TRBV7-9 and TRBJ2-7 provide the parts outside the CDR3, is DTGVSQNPRHKITKRGQNVTFRCDPISEHNRLYWYRQTLGQGPEFLTYFQNEAQLEKSRLLSDRFSAERPKGSFSTLEIQRTEQGDSAMYLCASSSPGNLYEQYFGPGTRLTVT.